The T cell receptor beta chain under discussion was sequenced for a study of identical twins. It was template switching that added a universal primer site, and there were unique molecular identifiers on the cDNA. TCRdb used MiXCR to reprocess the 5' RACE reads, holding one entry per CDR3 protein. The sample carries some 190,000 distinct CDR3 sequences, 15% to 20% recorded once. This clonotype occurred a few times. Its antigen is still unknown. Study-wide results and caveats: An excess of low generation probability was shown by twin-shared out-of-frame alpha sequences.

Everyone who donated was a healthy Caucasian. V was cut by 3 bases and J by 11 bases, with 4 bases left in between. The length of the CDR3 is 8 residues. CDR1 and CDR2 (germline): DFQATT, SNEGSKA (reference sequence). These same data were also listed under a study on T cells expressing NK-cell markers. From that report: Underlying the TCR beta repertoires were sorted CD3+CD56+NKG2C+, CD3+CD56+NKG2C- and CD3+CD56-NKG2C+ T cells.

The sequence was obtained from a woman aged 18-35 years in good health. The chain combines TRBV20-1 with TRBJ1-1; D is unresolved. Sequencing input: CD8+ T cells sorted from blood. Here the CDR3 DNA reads TGCAGTGCTAGTTTCGCTTTCTTT. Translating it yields CSASFAFF.